This T cell receptor (beta chain) is from a study of identifying expanded T cells in peripheral blood (dated by TCRdb to the late 2010s). At the level of the whole study: Four technical replicates, made by sequencing separate aliquots from the same pool of genomic DNA, were compared pairwise. Points the paper makes about the study in general: Variance in clone template counts between approximately 2-week samples significantly increased with total template count across all healthy donors. The beta-binomial model significantly reduced the number of clones called differentially abundant and the false-positive rate across all healthy-donor time intervals. It was expected by the authors that biological variance in healthy repertoires might increase further over much longer intervals, such as months to years. Between technical replicates the binomial model flagged approximately 1.2 differentially abundant clones, whereas over roughly two weeks the binomial model flagged about 15 and over about 4 weeks 19 to 20.

There are 12 amino acids in the CDR3, from cysteine to phenylalanine inclusive. The only DNA kept is the CDR3, 36 bases in frame from the first base. V is cut by 5 bases and J by 7 bases, and the space between the germline ends is 11 bases. For CDR1 and CDR2, the germline V gene lists SGDLS and YYNGEE. Notes on this clone: No antigen is known for it. No quality values exist for individual bases; no much larger clone is one base distant.

TCRbeta CDR3 regions were profiled with the immunoSEQ Assay using bias-controlled multiplex PCR amplification of genomic DNA. The authors' analysis ran thus. The absolute abundance of each unique TCRbeta CDR3 region was quantified after sequences were collapsed and filtered. Differential abundance was tested with a binomial (Fisher-equivalent) model and with a beta-binomial model adding time-dependent variance fitted from healthy donors. Clones with fewer than 5 combined templates were removed, and differential abundance was called for clones with a Benjamini-Hochberg FDR below 0.01. Beta-binomial variance was modeled as a function of total template count across the two samples using the form v = (b*log(k)+a)^2. TCRdb holds this immuneACCESS table with in-frame rearrangements only. Some clones are missing; in checked studies, unresolved V genes explain under half, and the rest has no known cause. V and J calls and clone size are copied from that table; D and trimming were computed from the DNA. The sample contains about 94,000 clones, nearly 90% of them found a single time. Of the sample, 5.5% to 6% falls within the top ten clones.

During the collection period, no immune events, such as infections, were documented for the healthy donors. Time-dependent variance in a beta-binomial model of T-cell clone differential abundance was calibrated using healthy-donor blood repertoires as a training cohort. The training cohort comprised some 10 healthy donors, 3 female and 7 male. The donors were between roughly 25 and 64 years old, with an average age of roughly 40 years. Whole blood, obtained from a commercial supplier, was collected from each healthy donor at three time points spaced about 2 weeks apart. Genomic DNA was extracted from unsorted whole blood for immunosequencing.

This TCR was sampled from a person aged 18 to 69 in good health. Recombination connected TRBV9 to TRBJ2-3; tentative D gene TRBD1, with 5 bases matching. Sample: blood. The DNA sequence follows: TGTGCCAGCAGTATAGGGGATCATACGCAGTATTTT. This encodes CASSIGDHTQYF.